This T cell receptor (beta chain) came from a study of blood T cell repertoires in COVID-19. Study context: Samples taken during acute and convalescent COVID-19 were collected in the United States, Italy and Spain. Nucleic acid was either cDNA or gDNA, and it came from T cells, B-cell-depleted T cells, or PBMCs.

Trimming stripped 4 bases from V and 0 bases from J, with 22 bases between. The CDR3 has 20 residues. Germline V gene data show CDR1 as LNHDA and CDR2 as SQIVND (reference sequence). Source study methods: How many nucleated cells were present was estimated from reference gene primer amplification. Measured with immunoSEQ multiplex PCR; TCRdb has only the in-frame clones, and not every one. D and trimming come from the DNA, and the V and J calls and clone size come from that table. The top ten hold roughly 8.9% of the sample, which has roughly 140,000 clones, 75% to 85% seen once. This clone was detected only a few times.

Sequencing input: peripheral blood. The J gene is TRBJ1-6, the V gene TRBV19; D is uncertain. The sequence came from a woman between 45 and 60 years old with acute or convalescent COVID-19. As DNA, the CDR3 is TGTGCCAGTAGTAACCAAAGAGGCGGTATTCCCAGCTCCTATAATTCACCCCTCCACTTT. Encoded protein: CASSNQRGGIPSSYNSPLHF.